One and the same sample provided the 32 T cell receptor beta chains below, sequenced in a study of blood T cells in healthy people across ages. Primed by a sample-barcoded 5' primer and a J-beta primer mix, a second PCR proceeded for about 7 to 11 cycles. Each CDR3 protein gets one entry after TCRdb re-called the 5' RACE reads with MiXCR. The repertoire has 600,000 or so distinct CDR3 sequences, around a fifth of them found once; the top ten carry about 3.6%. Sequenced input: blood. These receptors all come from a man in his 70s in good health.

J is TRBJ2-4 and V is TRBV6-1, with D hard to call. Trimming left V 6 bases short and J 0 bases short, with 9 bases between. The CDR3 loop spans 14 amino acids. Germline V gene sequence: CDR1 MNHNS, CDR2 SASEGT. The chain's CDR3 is CASRPSIAKNIQYF. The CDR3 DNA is TGTGCCAGCAGGCCATCTATAGCCAAAAACATTCAGTACTTC.

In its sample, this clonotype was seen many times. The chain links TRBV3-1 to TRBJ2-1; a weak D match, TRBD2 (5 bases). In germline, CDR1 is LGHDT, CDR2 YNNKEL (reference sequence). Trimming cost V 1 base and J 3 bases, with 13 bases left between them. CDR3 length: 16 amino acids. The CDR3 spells CASSQASKRDYNEQFF. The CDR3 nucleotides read TGTGCCAGCAGCCAAGCTAGCAAAAGGGACTACAATGAGCAGTTCTTC.

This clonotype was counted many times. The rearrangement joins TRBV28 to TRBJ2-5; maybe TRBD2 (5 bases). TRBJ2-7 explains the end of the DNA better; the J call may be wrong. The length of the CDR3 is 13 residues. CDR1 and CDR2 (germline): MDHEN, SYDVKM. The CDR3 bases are TGTGCCAGCAGTCCGGGATCAGGATACGAGCAGTACTTC. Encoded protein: CASSPGSGYEQYF.

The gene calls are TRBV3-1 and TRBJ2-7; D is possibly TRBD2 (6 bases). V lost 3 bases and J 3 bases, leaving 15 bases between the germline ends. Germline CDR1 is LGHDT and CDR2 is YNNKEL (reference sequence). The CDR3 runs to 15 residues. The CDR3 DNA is TGTGCCAGCAGCCACGGTTCGGGAGCGTTCTACGAGCAGTACTTC. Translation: CASSHGSGAFYEQYF.

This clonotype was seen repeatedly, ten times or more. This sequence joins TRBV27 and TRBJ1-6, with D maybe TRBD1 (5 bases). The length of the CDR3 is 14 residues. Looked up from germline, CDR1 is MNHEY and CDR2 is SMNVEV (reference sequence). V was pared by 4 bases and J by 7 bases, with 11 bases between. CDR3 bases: TGTGCCAGCAGTTGGGGCGGCGTCAATTCACCCCTCCACTTT. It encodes CASSWGGVNSPLHF.

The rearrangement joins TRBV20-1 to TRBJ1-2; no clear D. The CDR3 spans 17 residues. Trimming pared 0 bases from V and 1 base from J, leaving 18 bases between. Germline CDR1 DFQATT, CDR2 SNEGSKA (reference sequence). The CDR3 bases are TGCAGTGCTAGAGATCCAGTCACAGCCGAAAATAACTATGGCTACACCTTC. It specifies CSARDPVTAENNYGYTF.

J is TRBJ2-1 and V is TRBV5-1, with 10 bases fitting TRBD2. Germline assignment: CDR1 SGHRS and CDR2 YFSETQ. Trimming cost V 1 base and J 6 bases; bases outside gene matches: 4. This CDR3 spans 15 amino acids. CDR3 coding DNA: TGCGCCAGCAGCTTGACTAGCGGGAATCGCAATGAGCAGTTCTTC. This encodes CASSLTSGNRNEQFF.

DNA of the CDR3: TGTGCCAGCAGCCAAGCCCACCGGAGGCTACCCTACGAGCAGTACTTC. As protein: CASSQAHRRLPYEQYF. This sequence joins TRBV14 and TRBJ2-7; tentatively, D is TRBD2 (5 bases). V was clipped by 1 base and J by 2 bases, with 15 bases between them. The germline gives CDR1 SGHDN, CDR2 FVKESK. CDR3 length: 16 residues.

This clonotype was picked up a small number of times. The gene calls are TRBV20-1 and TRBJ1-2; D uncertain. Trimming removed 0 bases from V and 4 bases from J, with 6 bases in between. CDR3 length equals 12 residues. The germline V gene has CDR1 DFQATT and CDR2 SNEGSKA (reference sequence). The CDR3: CSAREGTYGYTF. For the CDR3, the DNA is TGCAGTGCTAGAGAGGGCACCTATGGCTACACCTTC.

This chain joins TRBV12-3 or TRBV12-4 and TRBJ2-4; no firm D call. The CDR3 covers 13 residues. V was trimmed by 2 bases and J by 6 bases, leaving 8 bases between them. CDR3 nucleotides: TGTGCCAGCAGTTTATCAGGTCGAAACATTCAGTACTTC. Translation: CASSLSGRNIQYF.

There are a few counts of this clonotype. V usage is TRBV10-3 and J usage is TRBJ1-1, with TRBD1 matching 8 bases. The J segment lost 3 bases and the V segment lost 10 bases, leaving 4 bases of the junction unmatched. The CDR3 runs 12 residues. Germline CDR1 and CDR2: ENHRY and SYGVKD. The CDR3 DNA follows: TGTGCCACGGTACAGGGGGACACTGAAGCTTTCTTT. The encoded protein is CATVQGDTEAFF.

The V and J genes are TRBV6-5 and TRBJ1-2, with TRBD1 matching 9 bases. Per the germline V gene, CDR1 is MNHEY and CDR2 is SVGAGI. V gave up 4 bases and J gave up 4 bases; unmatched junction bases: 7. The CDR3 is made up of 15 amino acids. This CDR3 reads CASSSGDRVVYGYTF. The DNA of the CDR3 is TGTGCCAGCAGTTCCGGGGACAGGGTGGTCTATGGCTACACCTTC.

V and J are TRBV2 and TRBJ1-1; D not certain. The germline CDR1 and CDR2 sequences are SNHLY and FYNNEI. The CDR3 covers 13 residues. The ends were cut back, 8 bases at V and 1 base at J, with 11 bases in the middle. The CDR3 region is CASLQRANTEAFF. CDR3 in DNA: TGTGCCAGCCTACAGAGAGCGAACACTGAAGCTTTCTTT. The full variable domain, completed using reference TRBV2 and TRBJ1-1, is EPEVTQTPSHQVTQMGQEVILRCVPISNHLYFYWYRQILGQKVEFLVSFYNNEISEKSEIFDDQFSVERPDGSNFTLKIRSTKLEDSAMYFCASLQRANTEAFFGQGTRLTVV.

The CDR3 DNA reads TGTGCCAGCAGCTTACAGGGACCCTTAGCCCAGTACTTC. This sequence encodes CASSLQGPLAQYF. V usage is TRBV6-6 and J usage is TRBJ2-5; maybe TRBD1 (6 bases). The CDR3 runs 13 residues. V lost 6 bases and J 9 bases, leaving 17 bases between the germline ends. The germline CDR1 and CDR2 sequences are MNHNY and SVGAGI (reference sequence).

The CDR3 DNA sequence: TGCAGCGACCGGGTACAGGGTTATGAGCAGTTCTTC. The encoded protein is CSDRVQGYEQFF. The chain recombines TRBV29-1 with TRBJ2-1; TRBD1 might be the D (6 bases). Germline V gene data show CDR1 as SQVTM and CDR2 as ANQGSEA. The V end was cut by 7 bases, the J end by 8 bases, with 15 bases between. The CDR3 contains 12 residues.

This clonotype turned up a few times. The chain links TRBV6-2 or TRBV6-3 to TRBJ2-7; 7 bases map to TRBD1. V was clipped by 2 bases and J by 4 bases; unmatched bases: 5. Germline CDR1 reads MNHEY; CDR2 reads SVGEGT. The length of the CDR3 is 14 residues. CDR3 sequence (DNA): TGTGCCAGCAGTTACAAGGGGGCTTTGTACGAGCAGTACTTC. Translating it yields CASSYKGALYEQYF.

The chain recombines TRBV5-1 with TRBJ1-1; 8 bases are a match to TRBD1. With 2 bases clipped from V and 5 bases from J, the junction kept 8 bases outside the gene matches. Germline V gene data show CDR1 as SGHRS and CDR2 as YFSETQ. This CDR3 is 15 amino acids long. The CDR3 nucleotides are TGCGCCAGCAGCTTAACGACAGGGGTCGGGACTGAAGCTTTCTTT. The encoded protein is CASSLTTGVGTEAFF.

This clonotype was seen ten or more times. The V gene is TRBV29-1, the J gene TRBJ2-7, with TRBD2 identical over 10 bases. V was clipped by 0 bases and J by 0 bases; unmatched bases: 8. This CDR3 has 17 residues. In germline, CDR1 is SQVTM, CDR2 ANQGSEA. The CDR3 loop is CSVEDPLAGASSYEQYF. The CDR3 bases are TGCAGCGTTGAAGATCCGCTAGCGGGAGCCAGCTCCTACGAGCAGTACTTC.

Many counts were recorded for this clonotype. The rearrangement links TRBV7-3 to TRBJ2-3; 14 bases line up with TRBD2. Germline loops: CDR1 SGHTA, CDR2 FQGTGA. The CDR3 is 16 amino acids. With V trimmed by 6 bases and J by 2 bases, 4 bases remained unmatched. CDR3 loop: CASSRTSGRSTDTQYF. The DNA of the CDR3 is TGTGCCAGCAGTCGGACTAGCGGGAGGTCCACAGATACGCAGTATTTT.

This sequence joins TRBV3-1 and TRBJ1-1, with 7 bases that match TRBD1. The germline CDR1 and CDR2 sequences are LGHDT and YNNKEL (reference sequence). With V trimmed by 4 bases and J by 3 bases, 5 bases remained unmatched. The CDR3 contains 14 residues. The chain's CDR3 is CASSPRQGDTEAFF. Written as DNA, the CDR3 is TGTGCCAGCAGCCCCCGACAGGGTGACACTGAAGCTTTCTTT.

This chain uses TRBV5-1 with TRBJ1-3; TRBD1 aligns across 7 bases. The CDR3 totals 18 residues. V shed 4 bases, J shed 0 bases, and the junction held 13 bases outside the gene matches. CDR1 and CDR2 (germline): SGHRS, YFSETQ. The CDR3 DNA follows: TGCGCCAGCAGCCCCGTCCCCTTACAGGGGCCCTCTGGAAACACCATATATTTT. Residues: CASSPVPLQGPSGNTIYF.

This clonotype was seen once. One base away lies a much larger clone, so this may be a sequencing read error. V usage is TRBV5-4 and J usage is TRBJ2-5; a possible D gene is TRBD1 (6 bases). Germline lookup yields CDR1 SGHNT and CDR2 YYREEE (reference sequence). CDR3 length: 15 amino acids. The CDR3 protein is CASGLPGVSTETQYF. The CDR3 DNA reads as TGTGCCAGCGGCTTACCAGGGGTCTCGACAGAGACCCAGTACTTC. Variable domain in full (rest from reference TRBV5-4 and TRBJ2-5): ETGVTQSPTHLIKTRGQQVTLRCSSQSGHNTVSWYQQALGQGPQFIFQYYREEENGRGNFPPRFSGLQFPNYSSELNVNALELDDSALYLCASGLPGVSTETQYFGPGTRLLVL.

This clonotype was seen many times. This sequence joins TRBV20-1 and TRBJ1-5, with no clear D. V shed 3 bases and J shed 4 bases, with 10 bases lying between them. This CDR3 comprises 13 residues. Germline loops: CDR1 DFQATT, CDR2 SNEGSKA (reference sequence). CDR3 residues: CSARETQNQPQHF. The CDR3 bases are TGCAGTGCTAGGGAGACACAGAATCAGCCCCAGCATTTT.

The CDR3 nucleotides read TGCGCCAGCAGCCTTGGCCCTAGCGGGATTGAGACCCAGTACTTC. Amino acids: CASSLGPSGIETQYF. The chain joins TRBV5-1 to TRBJ2-1; 9 bases are a match to TRBD2. The DNA end lines up better with TRBJ2-5; the J call may be wrong. CDR1 is SGHRS, CDR2 YFSETQ, per germline. The CDR3 is 15 residues long.

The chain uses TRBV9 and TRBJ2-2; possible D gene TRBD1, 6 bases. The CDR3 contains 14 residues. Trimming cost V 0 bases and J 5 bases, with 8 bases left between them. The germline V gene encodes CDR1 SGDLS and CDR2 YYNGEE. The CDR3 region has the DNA TGTGCCAGCAGCGTAGAGAGGGGGACCGGGGAGCTGTTTTTT. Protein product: CASSVERGTGELFF. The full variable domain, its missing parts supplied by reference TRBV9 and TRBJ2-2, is DSGVTQTPKHLITATGQRVTLRCSPRSGDLSVYWYQQSLDQGLQFLIQYYNGEERAKGNILERFSAQQFPDLHSELNLSSLELGDSALYFCASSVERGTGELFFGEGSRLTVL.

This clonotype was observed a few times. CDR3 amino acids: CASSSLQTSGRKTYEQYF. As DNA, the CDR3 is TGCGCCAGCAGCTCGCTACAGACTAGCGGGAGGAAGACCTACGAGCAGTACTTC. V is TRBV5-1 and J is TRBJ2-7; 13 bases align to TRBD2. In germline, CDR1 is SGHRS, CDR2 YFSETQ. V gave up 3 bases and J gave up 2 bases; unmatched junction bases: 11. This CDR3 has 18 amino acids.

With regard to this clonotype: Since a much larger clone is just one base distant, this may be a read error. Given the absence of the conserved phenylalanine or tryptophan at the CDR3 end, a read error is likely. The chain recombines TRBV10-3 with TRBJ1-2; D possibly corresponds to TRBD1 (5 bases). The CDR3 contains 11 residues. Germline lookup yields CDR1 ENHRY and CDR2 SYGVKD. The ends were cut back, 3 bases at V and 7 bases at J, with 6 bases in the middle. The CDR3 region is CAISDRGGYTS. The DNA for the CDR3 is TGTGCCATCAGTGATAGGGGTGGCTACACCTCC.

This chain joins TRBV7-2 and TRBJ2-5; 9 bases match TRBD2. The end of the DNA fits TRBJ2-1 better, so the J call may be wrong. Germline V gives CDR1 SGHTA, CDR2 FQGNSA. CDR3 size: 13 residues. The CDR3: CAATGTSSEEQFF. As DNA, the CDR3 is TGTGCCGCAACGGGGACTAGCAGCGAAGAGCAGTTCTTC.

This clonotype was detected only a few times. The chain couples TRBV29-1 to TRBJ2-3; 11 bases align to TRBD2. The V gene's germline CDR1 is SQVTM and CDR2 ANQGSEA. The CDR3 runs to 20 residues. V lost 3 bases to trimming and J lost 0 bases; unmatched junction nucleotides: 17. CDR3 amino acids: CSVEGTGQTTSGASTDTQYF. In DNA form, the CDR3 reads TGCAGCGTTGAGGGCACGGGACAGACGACTAGCGGGGCTAGCACAGATACGCAGTATTTT.

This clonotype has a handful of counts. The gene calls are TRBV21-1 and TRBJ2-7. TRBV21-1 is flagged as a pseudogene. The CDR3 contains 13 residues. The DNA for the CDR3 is TGTGCCAGCTTTCGGACGGCAGCCTACGAGCAGTACTTC. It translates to CASFRTAAYEQYF.

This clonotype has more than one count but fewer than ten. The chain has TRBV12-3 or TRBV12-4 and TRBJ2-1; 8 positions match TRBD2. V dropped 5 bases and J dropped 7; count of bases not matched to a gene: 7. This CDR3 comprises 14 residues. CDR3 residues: CASSPPGLGNEQFF. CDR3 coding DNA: TGTGCCAGCAGTCCCCCGGGACTAGGGAATGAGCAGTTCTTC.

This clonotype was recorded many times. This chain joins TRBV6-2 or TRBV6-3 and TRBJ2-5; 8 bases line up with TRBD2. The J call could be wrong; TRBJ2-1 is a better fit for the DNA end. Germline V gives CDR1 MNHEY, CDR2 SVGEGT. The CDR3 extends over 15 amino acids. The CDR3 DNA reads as TGTGCCAGCATCCAGCAAGGCGGGAGGAACAATGAGCAGTTCTTC. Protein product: CASIQQGGRNNEQFF.